This entry lists 14 T cell receptor beta chains sequenced from one sample in a study of cytomegalovirus exposure and HLA in healthy donors (dated 2017 in TCRdb). The library was generated by the immunoSEQ multiplex PCR assay. For the multiplex PCR, a mixture combining 60 forward primers for TCR Vbeta segments and 13 reverse primers for TCR Jbeta segments was used. TCRdb stores this immuneACCESS table with in-frame sequences only. Part of the clones is absent; in the studies checked, under half of the shortfall reflects unresolved V genes, and no reason is known for the rest. The sample profile shows some 150,000 clones; around 81% of them were found once. The ten biggest clones cover roughly 5.3% of the sample. Sequenced material: PBMCs. The origin of the receptors is a woman in her 40s in good health and CMV-seropositive.

CDR3 nucleotides: TGTGCCAGCAAAACCCCCGGGGATGAGCAGTTCTTC. Protein sequence: CASKTPGDEQFF. The chain is built from TRBV6-5 and TRBJ2-1; TRBD2 might be the D (5 bases). The germline V gene has CDR1 MNHEY and CDR2 SVGAGI. The CDR3 contains 12 residues. V dropped 7 bases and J dropped 8 bases, with 12 bases sitting between them.

This chain uses TRBV14 with TRBJ2-7; D remains unclear. The V gene lost 1 base and the J gene lost 4 bases, with 2 bases spanning the gap. The CDR3 runs 11 residues. Germline loops: CDR1 SGHDN, CDR2 FVKESK. CDR3: CASSQAYEQYF. CDR3 DNA: TGTGCCAGCAGCCAAGCTTACGAGCAGTACTTC. The full variable domain, with the rest looked up from reference TRBV14 and TRBJ2-7, is EAGVTQFPSHSVIEKGQTVTLRCDPISGHDNLYWYRRVMGKEIKFLLHFVKESKQDESGMPNNRFLAERTGGTYSTLKVQPAELEDSGVYFCASSQAYEQYFGPGTRLTVT.

The rearrangement uses TRBV27 and TRBJ2-1; weak D call: TRBD1 (5 bases). V was cut by 7 bases and J by 8 bases, with 24 bases left in between. The CDR3 length is 16 residues. Germline V gene lookup returns CDR1 MNHEY and CDR2 SMNVEV (reference sequence). In nucleotides, the CDR3 is TGTGCCAGCACCCCCTCCCCCTTTCAGGGTTGGGATGAGCAGTTCTTC. Translated: CASTPSPFQGWDEQFF.

This sequence joins TRBV15 and TRBJ1-5; possible D gene TRBD1, 5 bases. Germline V gene lookup returns CDR1 LNHNV and CDR2 YYDKDF (reference sequence). The CDR3 totals 15 residues. V lost 0 bases and J 2 bases, leaving 8 bases between the germline ends. The CDR3 here is CATSREGLGNQPQHF. CDR3 DNA: TGTGCCACCAGCAGAGAGGGGCTGGGCAATCAGCCCCAGCATTTT.

The J gene is TRBJ1-2, the V gene TRBV5-4; no clear D gene. This CDR3 contains 16 residues. CDR1 is SGHNT and CDR2 is YYREEE in the germline V gene (reference sequence). The V gene lost 3 bases and the J gene lost 7 bases, with 22 bases spanning the gap. CDR3 region: CASSSGGQDHNRGYTF. The CDR3 nucleotides read TGTGCCAGCAGCTCGGGAGGGCAGGATCATAATCGTGGCTACACCTTC.

The chain has TRBV5-8 and TRBJ2-3, with 13 bases fitting TRBD2. This CDR3 region has 19 residues. V lost 0 bases, J lost 7 bases, and 14 bases stayed unmatched. Germline V gene lookup returns CDR1 SGHTS and CDR2 YDEGEE. This CDR3 is CASSLGGLAGPHPQYTQYF. CDR3 in DNA: TGTGCCAGCAGCTTGGGGGGACTAGCGGGACCCCACCCACAATATACGCAGTATTTT.

The V gene is TRBV29-1, the J gene TRBJ1-1, with TRBD1 matching over 7 bases. The CDR3 consists of 19 residues. The germline gives CDR1 SQVTM, CDR2 ANQGSEA. Losses at the gene ends were 3 bases for V and 0 bases for J; bases not matched to a gene: 19. CDR3 protein: CSVDKGLGQETYMNTEAFF. The CDR3 DNA is TGCAGCGTTGATAAGGGCCTCGGACAGGAGACATACATGAACACTGAAGCTTTCTTT.

The rearrangement joins TRBV5-6 to TRBJ1-5; 7 nucleotides align to TRBD1. CDR3 length: 13 residues. Germline CDR1 is SGHDT and CDR2 is YYEEEE. The trim removed 4 bases at V and 6 bases at J, leaving 4 bases unmatched. This chain's CDR3 is CASSLDRVQPQHF. In DNA, the CDR3 is TGTGCCAGCAGCCTAGACAGGGTTCAGCCCCAGCATTTT.

V usage is TRBV11-3 and J usage is TRBJ2-7, with 7 bases that match TRBD2. V was clipped by 5 bases and J by 3 bases; unmatched bases: 13. Germline lookup yields CDR1 SGHNT and CDR2 YENEEA. This CDR3 is built from 16 residues. DNA for the CDR3: TGTGCCAGCAGCGCAAAACTGGGACTACCTAACTACGAGCAGTACTTC. Protein: CASSAKLGLPNYEQYF. The whole variable domain, filled in from reference TRBV11-3 and TRBJ2-7, reads EAGVVQSPRYKIIEKKQPVAFWCNPISGHNTLYWYLQNLGQGPELLIRYENEEAVDDSQLPKDRFSAERLKGVDSTLKIQPAELGDSAVYLCASSAKLGLPNYEQYFGPGTRLTVT.

V is TRBV5-1 and J is TRBJ1-2; TRBD1 aligns across 7 bases. The J segment lost 1 base and the V segment lost 4 bases, leaving 10 bases of the junction unmatched. Per the germline V gene, CDR1 is SGHRS and CDR2 is YFSETQ. CDR3 length: 16 residues. Here the CDR3 reads CASSNRQGGVNYGYTF. The DNA for the CDR3 is TGCGCCAGCAGCAACCGACAGGGTGGAGTTAACTATGGCTACACCTTC.

The V and J genes are TRBV29-1 and TRBJ2-7; D is ambiguous. V was pared by 1 base and J by 3 bases, with 7 bases between. Looked up from germline, CDR1 is SQVTM and CDR2 is ANQGSEA. This CDR3 comprises 12 residues. The CDR3 coding sequence is TGCAGCGTTGAAGGACTGTACTACGAGCAGTACTTC. It encodes CSVEGLYYEQYF.

This clone was counted a few times. V usage is TRBV11-3 and J usage is TRBJ2-2; 8 positions agree with TRBD1. CDR1 and CDR2 from the germline V gene are SGHNT and YENEEA. CDR3 length: 17 residues. The ends lost 3 bases at V and 1 base at J; junction bases unmatched: 7. The CDR3, as DNA: TGTGCCAGCAGCTTTAACGCCGGGACAGGGAACACCGGGGAGCTGTTTTTT. It yields the protein CASSFNAGTGNTGELFF.

This clone has only one observation. V is TRBV19 and J is TRBJ1-3; TRBD1 might be the D (6 bases). V lost 4 bases and J 0 bases, leaving 16 bases between the germline ends. This CDR3 contains 17 residues. CDR1 and CDR2 (germline): LNHDA, SQIVND (reference sequence). The CDR3 here is CASSTTGHVSSGNTIYF. In DNA, the CDR3 is TGTGCCAGTAGTACCACGGGACATGTGAGCTCTGGAAACACCATATATTTT.

The rearrangement links TRBV6-5 to TRBJ2-2; 7 nucleotides line up with TRBD2. Germline V gene sequence: CDR1 MNHEY, CDR2 SVGAGI. V shed 7 bases, J shed 4 bases, and the junction held 6 bases outside the gene matches. The CDR3 extends over 14 amino acids. CDR3 bases: TGTGCCAGCACCATGGGGGGGGGCACCGGGGAGCTGTTTTTT. It is translated as CASTMGGGTGELFF.